This is a list of T cell receptor beta chains from one sample in a study of PD-1 blockade in classical Hodgkin lymphoma. Method: immunoSEQ multiplex PCR; TCRdb's copy keeps in-frame clones and lacks some. The sample lists 17,000 or so clones, around 87% occurring once. The sample consisted of peripheral blood mononuclear cells (PBMCs). The receptors shown here come from a human donor with classical Hodgkin lymphoma. The CDR3 runs from the conserved cysteine through the conserved F or W. Each record gives: D gene, V gene, J gene, clone size, CDR3 DNA, CDR3 protein. The D gene is left open where the match is weak. Clone size is shown for a subset of rows, as once, few, many or a class of expanded clone.

TRBD2,TRBV18,TRBJ2-1,-,TGTGCCAGCTCACCACGTACTAGCGAGTACAATGAGCAGTTCTTC,CASSPRTSEYNEQFF
-,TRBV19,TRBJ1-2,-,TGTGCCAGTAGTATATTGGGGGACTACTATGGCTACACCTTC,CASSILGDYYGYTF
-,TRBV7-9,TRBJ1-4,-,TGTGCCAGCAGTTCTTCCTTTAATACCCAGTATGAAAAACTGTTTTTT,CASSSSFNTQYEKLFF
-,TRBV28,TRBJ1-1,-,TGTGCCAGCGGAACAGTCATGAACACTGAAGCTTTCTTT,CASGTVMNTEAFF
TRBD1,TRBV27,TRBJ2-7,once,TGTGCCAGCAGTATCGGACAGGGCAAGCATTACGAGCAGTACTTC,CASSIGQGKHYEQYF
TRBD1,TRBV6-5,TRBJ1-1,-,TGTGCCAGCAGTTACTTATCACAGGGGGCGAACACTGAAGCTTTCTTT,CASSYLSQGANTEAFF
TRBD2,TRBV4-2,TRBJ2-3,-,TGTGCCAGCAGCTATTCGACTAGCGGAGGCACAGATACGCAGTATTTT,CASSYSTSGGTDTQYF
-,TRBV5-6,TRBJ1-3,-,TGTGCCAGCAGCACGGGCTTCGGAAACACCATATATTTT,CASSTGFGNTIYF
-,TRBV4-1,TRBJ1-5,-,TGCGCCAGCAGCCAACAGGGGCTTCAGCCCCAGCATTTT,CASSQQGLQPQHF
-,TRBV11-2,TRBJ1-2,-,TGTGCCAGCAGCTTAGAATCGGGTAGTAACTATGGCTACACCTTC,CASSLESGSNYGYTF
TRBD2,TRBV6-1,TRBJ2-5,few,TGTGCCAGCAGTGAAGCGGTTGCGGGGGGCCAAGAGACCCAGTACTTC,CASSEAVAGGQETQYF
-,TRBV15,TRBJ1-4,few,TGTGCCACCAGGGTCTCTCGTTCGTCGGAAAAACTGTTTTTT,CATRVSRSSEKLFF
TRBD2,TRBV27,TRBJ2-1,-,TGTGCCAGCAGTCGTTCTAGCGGGAGCTATTACAATGAGCAGTTCTTC,CASSRSSGSYYNEQFF
TRBD2,TRBV18,TRBJ2-1,-,TGTGCCAGCTCGCCTATAGCGGGGGTCTACAATGAGCAGTTCTTC,CASSPIAGVYNEQFF
-,TRBV21-1,TRBJ2-4,-,TGTGCCAGCAGCGCTCGGGAGTGTATAACCAAAAACATTCAGTACTTC,CASSARECITKNIQYF
-,TRBV10-1,TRBJ2-3,-,TGCGCCAGCAGCCTAGGGGGTTCCACAGATACGCAGTATTTT,CASSLGGSTDTQYF
TRBD2,TRBV27,TRBJ2-3,-,TGTGCCAGCAGTGGACTAGCGGGAGGGGGGCCCACAGATACGCAGTATTTT,CASSGLAGGGPTDTQYF
-,TRBV4-3,TRBJ2-7,-,TGCGCCAGCAGCCAAGATAGGGGCAGCGGATCTACCTACGAGCAGTACTTC,CASSQDRGSGSTYEQYF
TRBD1,TRBV29-1,TRBJ2-7,-,TGCAGCGCGATTAGGGACAGGGACGGGTACGAGCAGTACTTC,CSAIRDRDGYEQYF
-,TRBV7-2,TRBJ1-2,-,TGTGCCAGCAGCTTAGGGGGCCCGGACTATGGCTACACCTTC,CASSLGGPDYGYTF
-,TRBV19,TRBJ1-4,-,TGTGCCAGTAGTCTGGGACATTATGAAAAACTGTTTTTT,CASSLGHYEKLFF
TRBD2,TRBV9,TRBJ2-3,-,TGTGCCAGCAGCGTAGCTGGGACTAGCGGGAGTGGCACAGATACGCAGTATTTT,CASSVAGTSGSGTDTQYF
TRBD2,TRBV11-2,TRBJ2-1,-,TGTGCCAGCATGCAGAACTGGGCGGGAGCCCCAGATGAGCAGTTCTTC,CASMQNWAGAPDEQFF
TRBD2,TRBV28,TRBJ2-7,-,TGTGCCAGCAGTACTAGCGGGAGAGCTTCCTACGAGCAGTACTTC,CASSTSGRASYEQYF
-,TRBV20-1,TRBJ2-7,-,TGCAGTGCTAGAGATAACCACGAGCAGTACTTC,CSARDNHEQYF
-,TRBV11-2,TRBJ1-1,once,TGTGCCAGCAGCTCCCTGTCCGTGAACACTGAAGCTTTCTTT,CASSSLSVNTEAFF
-,TRBV6-5,TRBJ2-2,-,TGTGCCAGCAGAGGCGAGAACACCGGGGAGCTGTTTTTT,CASRGENTGELFF
-,TRBV28,TRBJ1-1,-,TGTGCCAGCCCCCCCCCGACGGGGGCCGAGGGGGACACTGAAGCTTTCTTT,CASPPPTGAEGDTEAFF
-,TRBV4-1,TRBJ2-1,-,TGCGCCAGCAGCCAAGTCAATGAGCAGTTCTTC,CASSQVNEQFF
TRBD2,TRBV7-7,TRBJ2-1,once,TGTGCCAGCAGCTTCGGGCTAGCGGGAGAAGGAGAGCAGTTCTTC,CASSFGLAGEGEQFF
-,TRBV5-4,TRBJ2-2,-,TGTGCCAGCAGCTCGAAAAAAGACAACACCGGGGAGCTGTTTTTT,CASSSKKDNTGELFF
TRBD1,TRBV25-1,TRBJ2-2,-,TGTGCCAGCAGTTTCGGGGACAGGAACACCGGGGAGCTGTTTTTT,CASSFGDRNTGELFF
-,TRBV30,TRBJ1-1,-,TGTGCCTGGAGCCGCCGGACCGGGAACACTGAAGCTTTCTTT,CAWSRRTGNTEAFF
-,TRBV19,TRBJ2-5,-,TGTGCCCCCGAGCGCAGGGAATGGGAGACCCAGTACTTC,CAPERREWETQYF
TRBD1,TRBV7-8,TRBJ1-2,-,TGTGCCAGCAGCCGGACAGGGGGCGCGGGCTACACCTTC,CASSRTGGAGYTF
-,TRBV5-1,TRBJ2-2,-,TGCGCCAGCAGCTTGGATACCGGGGAGCTGTTTTTT,CASSLDTGELFF
-,TRBV12-5,TRBJ1-5,-,TGTGCTAGTGGTTTGGGGCCGCAGCCCCAGCATTTT,CASGLGPQPQHF
TRBD2,TRBV7-2,TRBJ2-7,-,TGTGCCAGCAGCTTACGCGGGAGTAGCTCCTACGAGCAGTACTTC,CASSLRGSSSYEQYF
-,TRBV5-1,TRBJ1-1,-,TGCGCCAGCAGAGAATTTGCTACAGCGAACACTGAAGCTTTCTTT,CASREFATANTEAFF
TRBD1,TRBV18,TRBJ1-2,-,TGTGCCAGCTCACCACGGCAGACAGGGGGTTCGGACTATGGCTACACCTTC,CASSPRQTGGSDYGYTF
TRBD1,TRBV5-6,TRBJ2-7,-,TGTGCCAGCAGCAACTCGGGACAGGGGCTGCCCTACGAGCAGTACTTC,CASSNSGQGLPYEQYF